The text below deals with one T cell receptor (beta chain). Its specificity is unknown. This specimen comes from a study of CD8+CD57+ T cells in acquired aplastic anemia. Study summary: Healthy donor CD4+ cell samples had a mean of around 9.9 million reads.

Genomic DNA templated the TCR beta VDJ and CDR3 profiling. TCRdb redid the calling of the reads with MiXCR, one entry per CDR3 protein. The top ten clones hold 3.5% to 4.5% of a sample with around 400,000 distinct CDR3 sequences, under 80% of them seen once. The V end was cut by 5 bases, the J end by 7 bases, with 12 bases between. The CDR3 is 14 residues long. Germline V gene data show CDR1 as MRHNA and CDR2 as SNTAGT. Study-level findings and limits: Found in both controls and patients were around 29 CD8+ CDR3 sequences.

The sequence was collected from a human donor in good health, serving as a control. Sequenced input: sorted CD4+, CD8+, or CD8+CD57+ T cells (not recorded which) from PBMCs. The chain combines TRBV6-4 with TRBJ1-6, with D possibly TRBD1 on 5 matching bases. The CDR3 loop is CASSFDRHNSPLHF. The CDR3, as DNA: TGTGCCAGCAGTTTTGACAGACACAATTCACCCCTCCACTTT.